These T cell receptor beta chains were read from a single sample in a study of T-cell reconstitution after alpha-beta-depleted transplantation in children. TCRdb re-derived calls from the PCR reads in MiXCR, one entry per CDR3 protein. The profile shows around 200,000 distinct CDR3 sequences, about 8.4% of them singletons. This sample comprised PBMCs, mostly from graft donor cells, obtained 360 days after TCRalphabeta/CD19-depleted stem cell transplant. Receptor source: a male patient aged 2-9 years who had a stem cell transplant for acute myeloid leukemia, so the T cells may come from the graft donor. Both conserved end residues are trimmed from each CDR3.

v_call: TRBV20-1; j_call: TRBJ2-7; cdr3_aa: SASGRALYEQY
v_call: TRBV12-3/TRBV12-4; j_call: TRBJ2-1; cdr3_aa: ASSFHGQDGEQF
v_call: TRBV5-1; j_call: TRBJ1-1; cdr3_aa: ASRKLDEAF
v_call: TRBV5-1; j_call: TRBJ2-5; cdr3_aa: ASSLSARIQETQY
v_call: TRBV12-3/TRBV12-4; j_call: TRBJ2-2; cdr3_aa: ASSPRPEKGGELF
v_call: TRBV24-1; j_call: TRBJ2-7; cdr3_aa: ATSIVHYEQY
v_call: TRBV7-6; j_call: TRBJ1-3; cdr3_aa: ASSLENRAGNTIY
v_call: TRBV7-3; j_call: TRBJ2-1; cdr3_aa: ASSLSRDHEQF
v_call: TRBV20-1; j_call: TRBJ2-1; cdr3_aa: SARGQGSYNEQF
v_call: TRBV10-3; j_call: TRBJ1-1; cdr3_aa: AISDPRTGGEAF
v_call: TRBV15; j_call: TRBJ2-3; cdr3_aa: ATSRDLGIGTDTQY
v_call: TRBV6-2/TRBV6-3; j_call: TRBJ2-5; cdr3_aa: ASRTPLTVETQY
v_call: TRBV6-5; j_call: TRBJ1-2; cdr3_aa: ASIWGPIYGYT